Following are 15 T cell receptor beta chains from one sample sequenced in a study of shared clonotypes between healthy human individuals. CD8 cells classed as naive were CD45RO-negative and positively selected for CCR7, excluding terminally differentiated effector memory CD45RA+ cells. The data were produced by immunoSEQ multiplex PCR, yet TCRdb's version contains in-frame clones alone and is incomplete. The table includes around 1.9 million clones, just under 95% detected once. Specimen: naive CD8+ T cells from PBMCs. The source of these receptors is a man between 18 and 35 years old in good health. Some clones in this sample may be carry-over from other donors' samples.

This clone appeared a single time. CDR3 coding DNA: TGCGCCAGCAGCCAAGGGGGCGGGCCCTCCTACGAGCAGTACTTC. Translation: CASSQGGGPSYEQYF. V usage is TRBV4-1 and J usage is TRBJ2-7; D may match TRBD1 or TRBD2 (5 bases each). This CDR3 is 15 amino acids long. From germline, CDR1 is MGHRA and CDR2 YSYEKL. Deletions cut 1 base from V and 0 bases from J, with 10 bases between.

V and J are TRBV11-2 and TRBJ2-3, with D perhaps matching TRBD2 (6 bases). The germline V and J ends were trimmed by 5 bases and 2 bases, with 14 bases remaining between them. Germline V gives CDR1 SGHAT, CDR2 FQNNGV. The CDR3 is made up of 15 amino acids. CDR3 nucleotide sequence: TGTGCCAGCAGCGGAGAGGGACTCTACACAGATACGCAGTATTTT. This sequence encodes CASSGEGLYTDTQYF.

V is TRBV28 and J is TRBJ2-3; possibly TRBD1 for D (6 bases). Germline assignment: CDR1 MDHEN and CDR2 SYDVKM. This CDR3 comprises 14 residues. V was pared by 5 bases and J by 0 bases, with 9 bases between. CDR3 coding DNA: TGTGCCAGCAGTCCCGGACAGAGCACAGATACGCAGTATTTT. As protein: CASSPGQSTDTQYF.

The chain joins TRBV30 to TRBJ1-2; D is ambiguous. Germline CDR1 GTSNPN, CDR2 SVGIG (reference sequence). V lost 2 bases to trimming and J lost 10 bases, with 14 bases between them. This CDR3 is built from 12 residues. As DNA, the CDR3 is TGTGCCTGGAGTCTGGCGGTACTCGTCTACACCTTC. This gives the protein CAWSLAVLVYTF.

This chain connects TRBV4-1 to TRBJ2-6; 12 nucleotides align to TRBD2. Trimming removed 4 bases from V and 1 base from J; junction bases left unmatched: 5. This CDR3 is 18 amino acids long. Germline CDR1 MGHRA, CDR2 YSYEKL. CDR3 residues: CASSPLLAGGSGANVLTF. CDR3 DNA sequence: TGCGCCAGCAGCCCCTTACTAGCGGGAGGATCTGGGGCCAACGTCCTGACTTTC.

V is TRBV13 and J is TRBJ2-7, with D perhaps given as TRBD1 or TRBD2 (5 bases each). Germline values: CDR1 PRHDT, CDR2 FYEKMQ (reference sequence). The germline V and J ends were trimmed by 5 bases and 7 bases, with 30 bases remaining between them. This CDR3 is 18 amino acids long. CDR3 DNA: TGTGCCAGCAGCCTCTATACCGGGACCTCCGGGGTCGGGGTAGAGCAGTACTTC. Its protein product is CASSLYTGTSGVGVEQYF.

V gene TRBV15 combines with J gene TRBJ1-5, with 10 bases identical to TRBD1. The CDR3 totals 18 residues. V shed 3 bases, J shed 1 base, and the junction held 9 bases outside the gene matches. Germline V CDR1 and CDR2: LNHNV, YYDKDF (reference sequence). In DNA, the CDR3 is TGTGCCACCAGCAGTCGGGACAGGGGCCCTTTGAGCAATCAGCCCCAGCATTTT. Translation: CATSSRDRGPLSNQPQHF.

V and J are TRBV19 and TRBJ1-5; TRBD1 aligns across 9 bases. There are 18 residues in the CDR3. Germline CDR1 LNHDA, CDR2 SQIVND (reference sequence). The V and J ends lost 5 bases and 0 bases, in that order; junction bases with no gene match: 11. The CDR3 nucleotides are TGTGCCAGTAGTCCTGGGACAGGGATGGACAATAGCAATCAGCCCCAGCATTTT. Protein sequence: CASSPGTGMDNSNQPQHF.

This clone showed up just once. CDR3 bases: TGTGCCACCAGCGCCGGGACAGGGATATACAATGAGCAGTTCTTC. Translated: CATSAGTGIYNEQFF. The chain couples TRBV15 to TRBJ2-1, with TRBD1 matching over 9 bases. Losses at the gene ends were 5 bases for V and 4 bases for J; bases not matched to a gene: 6. Germline V gives CDR1 LNHNV, CDR2 YYDKDF (reference sequence). This CDR3 has 15 residues.

The rearrangement uses TRBV5-1 and TRBJ2-1; a weak D match, TRBD2 (5 bases). The CDR3 spans 19 residues. CDR1 is SGHRS and CDR2 is YFSETQ in the germline V gene. V lost 2 bases and J 3 bases, leaving 24 bases between the germline ends. The CDR3 coding sequence is TGCGCCAGCAGCTTTAAGGTCGCGGTCCGGCACGCGGGCTACAATGAGCAGTTCTTC. It yields the protein CASSFKVAVRHAGYNEQFF. Filled out from reference TRBV5-1 and TRBJ2-1, the complete variable domain reads KAGVTQTPRYLIKTRGQQVTLSCSPISGHRSVSWYQQTPGQGLQFLFEYFSETQRNKGNFPGRFSGRQFSNSRSEMNVSTLELGDSALYLCASSFKVAVRHAGYNEQFFGPGTRLTVL.

The chain has TRBV5-8 and TRBJ2-1, with unresolved D. The CDR3 covers 13 residues. Germline-derived CDR1 and CDR2 are SGHTS and YDEGEE. Trimming removed 7 bases from V and 6 bases from J, with 14 bases in between. CDR3 loop: CASGESAANEQFF. As DNA, the CDR3 is TGTGCCAGCGGGGAATCGGCGGCCAATGAGCAGTTCTTC.

This chain uses TRBV29-1 with TRBJ2-5, with 8 nucleotides matching TRBD2. The CDR3 totals 12 residues. V was pared by 7 bases and J by 4 bases, with 5 bases of the junction left unmatched. CDR1 SQVTM and CDR2 ANQGSEA come from the germline V gene. This CDR3 is CSGGLAGETQYF. The CDR3 coding sequence is TGCAGCGGTGGACTAGCCGGAGAGACCCAGTACTTC.

The chain joins TRBV7-8 to TRBJ2-1; TRBD1 might be the D (5 bases). V was shortened by 2 bases and J by 2 bases, with 13 bases between the two germline ends. The CDR3 has 16 amino acids. The germline CDR1 and CDR2 sequences are SGHVS and FQNEAQ. The CDR3 DNA sequence: TGTGCCAGCAGCTTAATTTGGGGCCTAACCTACAATGAGCAGTTCTTC. It yields the protein CASSLIWGLTYNEQFF.

This chain uses TRBV7-9 with TRBJ2-7; the match to TRBD2 covers 7 bases. The CDR3 is 13 amino acids. Trimming cost V 6 bases and J 3 bases; bases outside gene matches: 5. Germline V CDR1 and CDR2: SEHNR, FQNEAQ (reference sequence). As DNA, the CDR3 is TGTGCCAGCAGTTCCTGGACTAGCTACGAGCAGTACTTC. The encoded protein is CASSSWTSYEQYF.

The V gene is TRBV7-2, the J gene TRBJ2-2; D gene uncertain. CDR1 is SGHTA and CDR2 is FQGNSA in the germline V gene. The ends were cut back, 10 bases at V and 5 bases at J, with 14 bases in the middle. The CDR3 is 13 amino acids. The CDR3 DNA follows: TGTGCCACTTTTTCCTGGGAAACCGGGGAGCTGTTTTTT. Amino acid sequence: CATFSWETGELFF. The variable domain in full, with the rest retrieved from reference TRBV7-2 and TRBJ2-2, is GAGVSQSPSNKVTEKGKDVELRCDPISGHTALYWYRQSLGQGLEFLIYFQGNSAPDKSGLPSDRFSAERTGGSVSTLTIQRTQQEDSAVYLCATFSWETGELFFGEGSRLTVL.